This T cell receptor beta chain was found in a study of T cells in localized non-small cell lung cancer. Findings of the study overall: Adjacent lung held a median roughly 50 of the top 100 tumor clones. Uninvolved neighboring lung showed the greatest T cell clonality, exceeding tumor.

The CDR3 totals 15 residues. Germline V gene sequence: CDR1 SGHNT, CDR2 YYREEE (reference sequence). The V gene lost 0 bases and the J gene lost 0 bases, with 9 bases spanning the gap. Note on this clone: Its antigen is not known.

Data came from immunoSEQ multiplex PCR; TCRdb stores just in-frame clones and leaves some out. The sample gives roughly 39,000 clones, around nine tenths of which show up once; approximately 3.5% is in the top ten. This TCR came from a man aged 18 to 50 with stage I lung adenocarcinoma. The source material was peripheral blood, sampled before any cancer treatment. The J gene is TRBJ1-2, the V gene TRBV5-4; D ambiguous. CDR3 sequence (DNA): TGTGCCAGCAGCTTGGAACAACTACCTAACTATGGCTACACCTTC. Protein sequence: CASSLEQLPNYGYTF.